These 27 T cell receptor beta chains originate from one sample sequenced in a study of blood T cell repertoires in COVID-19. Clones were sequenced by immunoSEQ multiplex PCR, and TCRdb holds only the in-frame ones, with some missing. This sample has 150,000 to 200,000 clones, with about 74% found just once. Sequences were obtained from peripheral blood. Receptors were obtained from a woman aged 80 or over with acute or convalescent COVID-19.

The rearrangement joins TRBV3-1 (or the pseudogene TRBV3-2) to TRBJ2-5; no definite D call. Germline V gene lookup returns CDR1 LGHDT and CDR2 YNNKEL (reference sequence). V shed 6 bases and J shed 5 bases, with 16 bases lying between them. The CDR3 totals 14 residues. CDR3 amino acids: CASSFLSAAETQYF. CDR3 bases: TGTGCCAGCAGTTTCCTTTCAGCAGCGGAGACCCAGTACTTC.

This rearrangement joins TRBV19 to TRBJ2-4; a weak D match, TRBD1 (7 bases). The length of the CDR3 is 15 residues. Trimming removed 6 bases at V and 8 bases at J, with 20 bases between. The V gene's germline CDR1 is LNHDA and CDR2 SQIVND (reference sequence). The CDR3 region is CASSRGTAGGDIQYF. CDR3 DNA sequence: TGTGCCAGTAGCCGGGGGACAGCGGGCGGGGACATTCAGTACTTC.

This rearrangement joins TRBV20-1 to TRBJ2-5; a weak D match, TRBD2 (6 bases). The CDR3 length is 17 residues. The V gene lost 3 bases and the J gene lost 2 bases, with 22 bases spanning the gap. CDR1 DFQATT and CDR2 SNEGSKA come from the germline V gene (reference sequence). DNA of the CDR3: TGCAGTGCTAGTGGCGTCGGGTCTAGCGAAAATCAAGAGACCCAGTACTTC. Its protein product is CSASGVGSSENQETQYF.

CDR3 region: CASSRGEIYEQFF. The CDR3, as DNA: TGTGCCAGCTCACGGGGGGAAATATATGAGCAGTTCTTC. The chain recombines TRBV18 with TRBJ2-1; D possibly corresponds to TRBD2 (6 bases). CDR1 and CDR2 (germline): KGHSH, LQKENI. This CDR3 is built from 13 residues. Between the trimmed V and J ends, which lost 4 bases and 8 bases, there was a span of 12 bases.

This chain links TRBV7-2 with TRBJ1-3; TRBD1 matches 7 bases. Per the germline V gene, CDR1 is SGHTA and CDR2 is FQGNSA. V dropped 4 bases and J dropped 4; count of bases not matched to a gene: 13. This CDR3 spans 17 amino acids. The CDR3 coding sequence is TGTGCCAGCAGCTACTTCGCGACAGGGTCTTCAGGAAACACCATATATTTT. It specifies CASSYFATGSSGNTIYF.

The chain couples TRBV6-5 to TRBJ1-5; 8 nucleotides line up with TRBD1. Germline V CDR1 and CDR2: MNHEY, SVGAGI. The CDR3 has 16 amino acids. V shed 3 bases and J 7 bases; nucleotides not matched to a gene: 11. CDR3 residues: CASSYRSDRVDQPQHF. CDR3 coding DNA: TGTGCCAGCAGTTATCGATCGGACAGGGTGGACCAGCCCCAGCATTTT.

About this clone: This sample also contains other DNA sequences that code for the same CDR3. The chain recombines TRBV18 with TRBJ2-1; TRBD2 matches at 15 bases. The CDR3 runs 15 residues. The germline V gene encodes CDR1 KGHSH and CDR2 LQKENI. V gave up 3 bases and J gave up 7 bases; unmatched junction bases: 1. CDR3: CASSPGLAGGNEQFF. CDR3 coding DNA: TGTGCCAGCTCACCGGGACTAGCGGGGGGTAATGAGCAGTTCTTC.

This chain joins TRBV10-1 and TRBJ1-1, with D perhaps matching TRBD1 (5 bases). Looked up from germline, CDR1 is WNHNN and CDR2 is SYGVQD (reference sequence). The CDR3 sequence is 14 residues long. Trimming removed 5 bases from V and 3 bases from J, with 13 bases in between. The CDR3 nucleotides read TGCGCCAGCAGTCCGACTCGGGGGGACACTGAAGCTTTCTTT. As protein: CASSPTRGDTEAFF.

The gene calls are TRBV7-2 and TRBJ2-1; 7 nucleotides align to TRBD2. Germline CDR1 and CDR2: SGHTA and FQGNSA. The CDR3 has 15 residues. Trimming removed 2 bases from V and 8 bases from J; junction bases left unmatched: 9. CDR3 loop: CASSLLGLGVDEQFF. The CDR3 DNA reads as TGTGCCAGCAGCTTATTAGGACTAGGTGTGGATGAGCAGTTCTTC.

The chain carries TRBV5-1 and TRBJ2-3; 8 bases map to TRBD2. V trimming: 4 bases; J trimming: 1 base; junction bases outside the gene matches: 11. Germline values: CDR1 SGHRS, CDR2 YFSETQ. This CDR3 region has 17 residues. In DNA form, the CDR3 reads TGCGCCAGCAGCCCCGAGATAGCGGGACTACGCACAGATACGCAGTATTTT. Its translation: CASSPEIAGLRTDTQYF.

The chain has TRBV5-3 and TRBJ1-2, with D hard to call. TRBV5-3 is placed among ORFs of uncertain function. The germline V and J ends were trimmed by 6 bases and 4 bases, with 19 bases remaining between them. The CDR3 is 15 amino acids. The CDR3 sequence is CARIPGGGLVYGYTF. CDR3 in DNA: TGTGCCAGAATCCCAGGAGGCGGGCTTGTCTATGGCTACACCTTC.

The CDR3, as DNA: TGTGCCAGCAGCATCGGCAATCAGCCCCAGCATTTT. Amino acid sequence: CASSIGNQPQHF. This chain joins TRBV5-4 and TRBJ1-5, with D hard to call. V was pared by 4 bases and J by 2 bases, with 4 bases between. Germline V CDR1 and CDR2: SGHNT, YYREEE (reference sequence). The CDR3 is 12 residues long.

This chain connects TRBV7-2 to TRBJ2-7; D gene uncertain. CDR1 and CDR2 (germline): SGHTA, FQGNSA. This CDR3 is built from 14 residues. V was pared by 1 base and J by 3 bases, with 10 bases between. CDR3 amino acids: CASSLGPGYYEQYF. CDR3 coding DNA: TGTGCCAGCAGCTTAGGGCCCGGGTACTACGAGCAGTACTTC. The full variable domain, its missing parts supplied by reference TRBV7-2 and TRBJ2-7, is GAGVSQSPSNKVTEKGKDVELRCDPISGHTALYWYRQSLGQGLEFLIYFQGNSAPDKSGLPSDRFSAERTGGSVSTLTIQRTQQEDSAVYLCASSLGPGYYEQYFGPGTRLTVT.

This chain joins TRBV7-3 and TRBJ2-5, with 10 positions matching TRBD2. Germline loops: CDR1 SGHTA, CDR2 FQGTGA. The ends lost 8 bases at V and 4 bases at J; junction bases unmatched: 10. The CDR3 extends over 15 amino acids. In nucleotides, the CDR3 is TGTGCCAGCGGACCGGGACTAGCGTGGGGAGAGACCCAGTACTTC. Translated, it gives CASGPGLAWGETQYF.

CDR3 DNA sequence: TGTGCCAGCAGCGTAGCCAGGGGGTATGGCTACACCTTC. Residues: CASSVARGYGYTF. V and J are TRBV9 and TRBJ1-2; 7 bases map to TRBD1. The CDR3 loop spans 13 amino acids. Trimming at V came to 0 bases and at J to 5 bases, leaving 1 base not matched to a gene. CDR1 and CDR2 from the germline V gene are SGDLS and YYNGEE.

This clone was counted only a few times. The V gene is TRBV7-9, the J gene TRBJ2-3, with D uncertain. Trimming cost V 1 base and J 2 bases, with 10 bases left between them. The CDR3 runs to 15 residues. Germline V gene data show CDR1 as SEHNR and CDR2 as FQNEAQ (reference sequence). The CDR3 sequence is CASSLGALPTDTQYF. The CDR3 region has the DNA TGTGCCAGCAGCTTAGGGGCGTTGCCCACAGATACGCAGTATTTT.

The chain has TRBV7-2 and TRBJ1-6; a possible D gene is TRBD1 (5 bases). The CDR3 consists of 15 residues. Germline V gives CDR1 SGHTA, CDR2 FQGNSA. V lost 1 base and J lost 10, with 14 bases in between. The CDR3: CASSLEGWRGSPLHF. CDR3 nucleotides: TGTGCCAGCAGCTTAGAAGGGTGGAGGGGCTCACCCCTCCACTTT.

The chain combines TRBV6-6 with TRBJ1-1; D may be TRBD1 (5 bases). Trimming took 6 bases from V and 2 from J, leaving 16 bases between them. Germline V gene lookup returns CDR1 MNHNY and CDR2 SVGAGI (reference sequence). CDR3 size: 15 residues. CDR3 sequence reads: CASRSPGLDNTEAFF. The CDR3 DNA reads TGTGCCAGCAGGTCCCCGGGACTGGATAACACTGAAGCTTTCTTT.

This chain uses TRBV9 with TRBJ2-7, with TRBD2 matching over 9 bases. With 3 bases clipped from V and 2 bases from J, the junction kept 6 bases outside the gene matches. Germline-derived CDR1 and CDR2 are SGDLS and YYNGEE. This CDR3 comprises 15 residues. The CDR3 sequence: CASSAGLALTYEQYF. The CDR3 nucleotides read TGTGCCAGCAGCGCAGGACTAGCGTTGACCTACGAGCAGTACTTC.

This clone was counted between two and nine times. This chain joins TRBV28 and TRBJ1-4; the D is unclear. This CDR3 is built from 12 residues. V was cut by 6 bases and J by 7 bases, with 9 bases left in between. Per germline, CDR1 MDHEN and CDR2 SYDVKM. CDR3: CASSLAGEKLFF. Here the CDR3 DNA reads TGTGCCAGCAGCCTAGCGGGTGAAAAACTGTTTTTT.

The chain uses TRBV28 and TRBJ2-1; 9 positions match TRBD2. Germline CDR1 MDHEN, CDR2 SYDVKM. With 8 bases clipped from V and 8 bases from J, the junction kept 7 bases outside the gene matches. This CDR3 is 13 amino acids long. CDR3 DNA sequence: TGTGCCAGCGGGCTAGCGGGAAACGATGAGCAGTTCTTC. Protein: CASGLAGNDEQFF.

CDR3 sequence reads: CASYPTAGGEETQYF. The CDR3 DNA reads TGCGCCAGCTACCCTACGGCGGGGGGAGAGGAGACCCAGTACTTC. The rearrangement uses TRBV5-1 and TRBJ2-5; 8 bases are a match to TRBD2. Germline V gene sequence: CDR1 SGHRS, CDR2 YFSETQ. CDR3 length: 15 amino acids. V was pared by 7 bases and J by 5 bases, with 13 bases of the junction left unmatched.

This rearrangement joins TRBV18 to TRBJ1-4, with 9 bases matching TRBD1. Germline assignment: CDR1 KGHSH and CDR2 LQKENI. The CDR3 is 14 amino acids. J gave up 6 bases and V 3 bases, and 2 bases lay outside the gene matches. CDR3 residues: CASSPDRGDEKLFF. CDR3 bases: TGTGCCAGCTCACCGGACAGGGGAGATGAAAAACTGTTTTTT.

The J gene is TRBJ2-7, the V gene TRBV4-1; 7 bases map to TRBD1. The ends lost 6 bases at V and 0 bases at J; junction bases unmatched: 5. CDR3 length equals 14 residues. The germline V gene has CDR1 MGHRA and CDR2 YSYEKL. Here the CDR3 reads CASRPGTVSYEQYF. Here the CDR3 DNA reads TGCGCCAGCAGACCCGGGACAGTCTCCTACGAGCAGTACTTC.

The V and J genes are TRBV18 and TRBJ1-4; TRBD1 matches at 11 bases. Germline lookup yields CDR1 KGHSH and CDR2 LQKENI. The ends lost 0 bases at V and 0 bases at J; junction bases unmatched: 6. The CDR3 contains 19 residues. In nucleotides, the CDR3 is TGTGCCAGCTCACCACCGGGACAGGGGGGAGTCACAACTAATGAAAAACTGTTTTTT. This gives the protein CASSPPGQGGVTTNEKLFF.

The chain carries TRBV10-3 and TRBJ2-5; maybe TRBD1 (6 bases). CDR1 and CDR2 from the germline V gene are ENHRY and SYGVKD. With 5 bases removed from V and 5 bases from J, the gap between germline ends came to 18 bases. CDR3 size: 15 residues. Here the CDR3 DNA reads TGTGCCATCAGTCAAAACCGGGACACTGGGGAGACCCAGTACTTC. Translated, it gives CAISQNRDTGETQYF.

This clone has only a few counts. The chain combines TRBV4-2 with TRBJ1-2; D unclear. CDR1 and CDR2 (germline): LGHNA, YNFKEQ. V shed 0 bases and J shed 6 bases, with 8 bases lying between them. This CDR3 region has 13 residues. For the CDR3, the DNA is TGTGCCAGCAGCCAAGACTCGGGTCATGGCTACACCTTC. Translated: CASSQDSGHGYTF.